The source of this T cell receptor beta chain is a study of CD8+ T cells in alopecia areata. Study summary: Patients received oral tofacitinib, 5 to 10 mg twice daily, for moderate-to-severe alopecia areata. Study findings and constraints: While patients received tofacitinib, many expanded lesional clones remained present in scalp and blood. The study found higher clonality in lesional than normal scalp, especially in alopecia totalis/universalis. Relative to mice, TCR sharing across patients was less clear, a difference possibly HLA-related.

cDNA serving as the sequencing template came from extracted, reverse transcribed RNA. The data were produced by immunoSEQ multiplex PCR, yet TCRdb's version contains in-frame clones alone and is incomplete. The sample yields about 210,000 clones, around three fifths seen once. With regard to this clone: What it recognizes is unknown.

The CDR3 covers 15 residues. Germline V gene lookup returns CDR1 LGHNA and CDR2 YSLEER. V gave up 0 bases and J gave up 14 bases, with 17 bases separating them. The sample's treatment: oral pan-JAK inhibitor, 5-10 mg twice daily. The receptor's source is a human donor with alopecia areata. The sequences come from CD4+ T cells sorted from blood, collected at week 4, from a patient treated with tofacitinib. The chain carries TRBV4-3 and TRBJ1-6; D is undetermined. DNA for the CDR3: TGCGCCAGCAGCCAAGACTCCCAAGGCGGCTGGGCCCTCCACTTT. It codes for CASSQDSQGGWALHF.